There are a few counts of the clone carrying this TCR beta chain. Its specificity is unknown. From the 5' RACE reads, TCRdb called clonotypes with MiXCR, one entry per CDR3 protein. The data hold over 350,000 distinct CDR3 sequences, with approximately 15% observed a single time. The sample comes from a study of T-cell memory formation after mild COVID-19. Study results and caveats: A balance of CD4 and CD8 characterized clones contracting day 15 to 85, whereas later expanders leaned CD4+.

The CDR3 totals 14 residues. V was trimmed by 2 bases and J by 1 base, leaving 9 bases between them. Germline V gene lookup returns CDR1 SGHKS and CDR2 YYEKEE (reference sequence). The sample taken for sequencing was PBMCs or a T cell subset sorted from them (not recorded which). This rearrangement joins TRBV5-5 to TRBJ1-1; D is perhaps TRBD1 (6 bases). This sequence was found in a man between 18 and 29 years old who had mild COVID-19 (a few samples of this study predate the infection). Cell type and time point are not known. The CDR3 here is CASSFQQGNTEAFF. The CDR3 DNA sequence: TGTGCCAGCAGCTTCCAACAGGGGAACACTGAAGCTTTCTTT.